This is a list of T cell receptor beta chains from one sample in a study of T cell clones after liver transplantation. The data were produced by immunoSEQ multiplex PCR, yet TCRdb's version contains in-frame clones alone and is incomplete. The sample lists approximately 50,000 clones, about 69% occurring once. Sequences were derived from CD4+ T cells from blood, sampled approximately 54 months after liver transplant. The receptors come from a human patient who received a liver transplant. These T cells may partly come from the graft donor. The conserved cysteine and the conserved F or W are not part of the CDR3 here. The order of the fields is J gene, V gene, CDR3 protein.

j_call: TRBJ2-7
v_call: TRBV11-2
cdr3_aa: ASSGGRGVSYEQY

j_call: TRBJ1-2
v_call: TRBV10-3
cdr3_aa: AISPPGQGVYGYT

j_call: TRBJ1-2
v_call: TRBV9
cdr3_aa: ASSVTLPGTGGFGYGYT

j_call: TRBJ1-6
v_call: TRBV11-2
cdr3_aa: ASSLAGYSPLH

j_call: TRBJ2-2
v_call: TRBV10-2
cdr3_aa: ASRTQFPNTGELF

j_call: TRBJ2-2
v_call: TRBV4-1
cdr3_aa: ASSQDTNANTGELF

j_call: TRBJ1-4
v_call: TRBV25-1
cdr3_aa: ASSEYGRMYEKLF

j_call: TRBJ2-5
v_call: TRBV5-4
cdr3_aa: ASSSAVGYAQETQY

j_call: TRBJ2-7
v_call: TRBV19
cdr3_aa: ASSASSSFSYEQY

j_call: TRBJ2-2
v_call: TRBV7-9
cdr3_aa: ASSLGGVSTGELF

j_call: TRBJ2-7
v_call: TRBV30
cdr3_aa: AWSVGREEQY

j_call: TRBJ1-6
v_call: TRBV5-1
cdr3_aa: ATSTGSNSYNSPLH

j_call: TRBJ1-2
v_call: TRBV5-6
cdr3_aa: ASSLLGGYGYT

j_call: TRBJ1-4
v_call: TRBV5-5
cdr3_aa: ASSFGRLNEKLF

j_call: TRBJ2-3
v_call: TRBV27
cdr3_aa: ASSLSRTGLWVTDTQY

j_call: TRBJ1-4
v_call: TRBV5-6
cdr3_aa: ASSLVQGAANEKLF

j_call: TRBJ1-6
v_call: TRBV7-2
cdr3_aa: ASSVDRGRGNSPLH

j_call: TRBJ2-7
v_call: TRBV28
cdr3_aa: ASSLSPGRSANYEQY

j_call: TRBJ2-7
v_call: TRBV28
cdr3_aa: ASRSQSSRGEQY

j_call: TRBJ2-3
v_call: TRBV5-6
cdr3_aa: ASSLMTYYSSTDTQY

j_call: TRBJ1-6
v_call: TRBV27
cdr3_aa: ASTPSRRTLSPLH

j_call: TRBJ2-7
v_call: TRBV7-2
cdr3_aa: ASSLGQGLLSYEQY

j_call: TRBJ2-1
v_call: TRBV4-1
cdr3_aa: ASSQDWSRGLGEDNEQF

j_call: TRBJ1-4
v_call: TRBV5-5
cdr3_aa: ASSLIGTANNEKLF

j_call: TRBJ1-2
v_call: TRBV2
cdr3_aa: ASSVDRYGYT

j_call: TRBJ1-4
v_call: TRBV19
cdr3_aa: ASSINRSTNEKLF

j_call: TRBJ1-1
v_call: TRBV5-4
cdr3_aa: ASRSGTGFLGEAF

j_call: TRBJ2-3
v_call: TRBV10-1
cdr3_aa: ASREGGTDTQY

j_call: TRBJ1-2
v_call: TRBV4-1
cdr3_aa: ASSQDRFWARVPDGYT

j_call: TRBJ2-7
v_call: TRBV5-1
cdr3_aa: ASSLDRGRAYEQY

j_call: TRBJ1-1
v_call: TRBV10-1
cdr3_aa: ASSDRREATEAF

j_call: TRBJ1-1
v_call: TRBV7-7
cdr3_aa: ASSLVQGTEAF

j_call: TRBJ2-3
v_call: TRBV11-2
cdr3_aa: ASSYTRLAASTDTQY

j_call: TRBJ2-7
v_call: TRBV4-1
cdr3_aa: ASSHQGQGRPYEQY

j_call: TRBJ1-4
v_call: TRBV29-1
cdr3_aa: SVGAGGGKLF

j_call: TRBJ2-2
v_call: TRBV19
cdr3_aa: ASSRLAGENTGELF

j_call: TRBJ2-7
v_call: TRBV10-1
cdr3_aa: ASSESRTGETYEQY

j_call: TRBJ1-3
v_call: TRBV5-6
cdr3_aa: ASSLPDISGNTIY

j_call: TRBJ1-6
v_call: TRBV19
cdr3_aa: ASSIGGRGSYNSPLH

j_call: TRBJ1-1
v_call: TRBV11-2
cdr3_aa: ASSFSVDTEAF

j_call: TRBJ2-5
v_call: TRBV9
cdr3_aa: ASSVLGGHTQETQY

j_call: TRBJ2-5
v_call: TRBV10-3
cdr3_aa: AISESTGNQETQY

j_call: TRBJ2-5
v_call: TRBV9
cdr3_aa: ASSVGVTQGAYQETQY

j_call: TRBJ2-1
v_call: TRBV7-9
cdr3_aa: ASSDRLSSYNEQF

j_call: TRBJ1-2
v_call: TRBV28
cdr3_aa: ASGTPLFYGYT

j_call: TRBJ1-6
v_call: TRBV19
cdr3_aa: ASSIEDNNSPLH